What follows are 17 T cell receptor beta chains derived from one specimen sequenced in a study of CD8 T cells in ankylosing spondylitis. TCRdb re-analysed the 5' RACE reads in MiXCR, keeping a single row per CDR3 protein. The sample gives 310,000 or so distinct CDR3 sequences, 20% of which show up once; less than 9.5% is in the top ten. The material sequenced was blood, either unsorted or a sorted T cell fraction (not recorded which). Source of these receptors: a male donor with ankylosing spondylitis or in good health (not recorded which).

The chain uses TRBV29-1 and TRBJ2-2; D not resolved. This CDR3 is 12 amino acids long. Trimming removed 7 bases at V and 4 bases at J, with 10 bases between. Per the germline V gene, CDR1 is SQVTM and CDR2 is ANQGSEA. In DNA, the CDR3 is TGCAGCGCTCGGCATGGCACCGGGGAGCTGTTTTTT. Encoded protein: CSARHGTGELFF.

The table lists this clonotype with a few counts. The rearrangement links TRBV29-1 to TRBJ2-1; D remains unclear. V lost 5 bases, J lost 7 bases, and 6 bases lay in between. The germline V gene has CDR1 SQVTM and CDR2 ANQGSEA. The CDR3 runs 10 residues. In DNA, the CDR3 is TGCAGCGTTCCCCTGAATGAGCAGTTCTTC. Translated: CSVPLNEQFF.

This clonotype was picked up a small number of times. The chain couples TRBV29-1 to TRBJ2-3; TRBD2 agrees at 9 bases. The V gene's germline CDR1 is SQVTM and CDR2 ANQGSEA. The CDR3 is 15 amino acids. The ends lost 4 bases at V and 2 bases at J; junction bases unmatched: 7. The CDR3 coding sequence is TGCAGCGTTGTGGGCGGGGGGGCGTCCACAGATACGCAGTATTTT. This gives the protein CSVVGGGASTDTQYF.

This clonotype has a count of ten or more. The chain carries TRBV29-1 and TRBJ2-3; D not certain. V dropped 6 bases and J dropped 2 bases, with 12 bases sitting between them. The CDR3 contains 13 residues. Germline V gene sequence: CDR1 SQVTM, CDR2 ANQGSEA. In DNA form, the CDR3 reads TGCAGCGTCCCCCGCGACCCCACAGATACGCAGTATTTT. Translating gives CSVPRDPTDTQYF.

The chain carries TRBV5-1 and TRBJ2-1; perhaps TRBD1 as D (5 bases). Germline V gene data show CDR1 as SGHRS and CDR2 as YFSETQ. V was pared by 8 bases and J by 3 bases, with 6 bases between. This CDR3 is 11 amino acids long. CDR3 amino acids: CASQGYNEQFF. In nucleotides, the CDR3 is TGCGCCAGTCAGGGCTACAATGAGCAGTTCTTC.

The chain joins TRBV6-2 or TRBV6-3 to TRBJ2-1; D may be TRBD2 (5 bases). The CDR3 has 12 residues. Germline V lookup: CDR1 MNHEY, CDR2 SVGEGT. Between the trimmed V and J ends, which lost 6 bases and 12 bases, there was a span of 15 bases. CDR3 nucleotide sequence: TGTGCCAGCAGCCCGGACCCCCGGGGGCAGTTCTTC. Translating gives CASSPDPRGQFF.

The CDR3 DNA reads TGTGCCACCAGTGATACCGGGACTAGCGGGGGTTTGGGTGATACGCAGTATTTT. Encoded protein: CATSDTGTSGGLGDTQYF. V is TRBV24-1 and J is TRBJ2-3, with 14 positions matching TRBD2. Germline V gene sequence: CDR1 KGHDR, CDR2 SFDVKD. The CDR3 is 18 residues long. J was trimmed by 6 bases and V by 3 bases; bases with no gene match: 10.

This clonotype was seen more than once but under ten times. V and J are TRBV7-2 and TRBJ2-1, with 8 positions matching TRBD2. Germline trimming cut 5 bases from V and 5 bases from J; bases unmatched to any gene: 8. The CDR3 runs to 15 residues. Per germline, CDR1 SGHTA and CDR2 FQGNSA. The CDR3 spells CASSLTSGTHNEQFF. In DNA, the CDR3 is TGTGCCAGCAGCCTCACTAGCGGAACACACAATGAGCAGTTCTTC.

This chain joins TRBV19 and TRBJ1-5; D might be TRBD1 (5 bases). The CDR3 extends over 14 amino acids. Trimming stripped 3 bases from V and 6 bases from J, with 12 bases between. The germline V gene has CDR1 LNHDA and CDR2 SQIVND (reference sequence). The CDR3 spells CASSITGEAQPQHF. CDR3 coding DNA: TGTGCCAGTAGTATTACGGGGGAGGCTCAGCCCCAGCATTTT.

The rearrangement joins TRBV7-2 to TRBJ1-5, with 8 bases identical to TRBD1. The V gene's germline CDR1 is SGHTA and CDR2 FQGNSA. The CDR3 is 14 amino acids. Losses at the gene ends were 1 base for V and 6 bases for J; bases not matched to a gene: 2. CDR3 sequence: CASSLVGQGQPQHF. The DNA for the CDR3 is TGTGCCAGCAGCTTAGTTGGACAGGGTCAGCCCCAGCATTTT.

The V and J genes are TRBV5-1 and TRBJ2-1, with D maybe TRBD2 (6 bases). Germline V gene sequence: CDR1 SGHRS, CDR2 YFSETQ. The CDR3 has 15 residues. Trimming cost V 0 bases and J 7 bases, with 14 bases left between them. The CDR3 region is CASSLDLGLRNEQFF. Written as DNA, the CDR3 is TGCGCCAGCAGCTTGGATCTGGGACTTAGGAATGAGCAGTTCTTC.

This clonotype is a singleton in its sample. This chain connects TRBV5-1 to TRBJ2-2, with D unclear. V was clipped by 5 bases and J by 0 bases, with 8 bases between them. The CDR3 contains 14 residues. Germline V lookup: CDR1 SGHRS, CDR2 YFSETQ. DNA of the CDR3: TGCGCCAGCAGTGTCCAGTCGAACACCGGGGAGCTGTTTTTT. Protein: CASSVQSNTGELFF.

This clonotype was observed a handful of times. The genes are TRBV5-1 and TRBJ2-1; 9 bases map to TRBD1. The germline V gene has CDR1 SGHRS and CDR2 YFSETQ. Unmatched junction bases numbered 17, after V lost 4 bases and J lost 9 bases. CDR3 length: 17 amino acids. CDR3 in amino acids: CASSLTGTRGGQGEQFF. CDR3 nucleotide sequence: TGCGCCAGCAGCCTGACCGGGACCAGGGGGGGACAGGGTGAGCAGTTCTTC. Full variable domain (remainder filled in from reference TRBV5-1 and TRBJ2-1): KAGVTQTPRYLIKTRGQQVTLSCSPISGHRSVSWYQQTPGQGLQFLFEYFSETQRNKGNFPGRFSGRQFSNSRSEMNVSTLELGDSALYLCASSLTGTRGGQGEQFFGPGTRLTVL.

V is TRBV7-3 and J is TRBJ2-1, with TRBD1 as a possible D gene (7 bases). The germline CDR1 and CDR2 sequences are SGHTA and FQGTGA. This CDR3 contains 15 residues. V shed 3 bases and J shed 3 bases, with 12 bases lying between them. The CDR3 is CASSFQGGYYNEQFF. CDR3 in DNA: TGTGCCAGCAGCTTCCAGGGGGGATACTACAATGAGCAGTTCTTC.

This clonotype was counted many times. The rearrangement joins TRBV6-1 to TRBJ2-5; D perhaps matches TRBD1 (5 bases). This CDR3 is 15 amino acids long. V was clipped by 8 bases and J by 5 bases, with 21 bases between them. Per the germline V gene, CDR1 is MNHNS and CDR2 is SASEGT. In DNA form, the CDR3 reads TGTGCCAGCTCTGCAGGCCTTAGGGGCTTGGAGACCCAGTACTTC. It encodes CASSAGLRGLETQYF.

V and J are TRBV12-3 or TRBV12-4 and TRBJ2-6; D unclear. The CDR3 contains 13 residues. Trimming pared 10 bases from V and 0 bases from J, leaving 7 bases between. In nucleotides, the CDR3 is TGTGCCATCAACTACTCTGGGGCCAACGTCCTGACTTTC. Encoded protein: CAINYSGANVLTF.

This clonotype was detected only once. This sequence may be a read error, since a much larger clone differs from it by one base. The rearrangement uses TRBV6-1 and TRBJ1-4; D might be TRBD1 (6 bases). There are 14 residues in the CDR3. The germline V gene encodes CDR1 MNHNS and CDR2 SASEGT. As DNA, the CDR3 is TGTGTCAGCAGGAGACAGGCAACTAATGAAAAACTGTTTTTT. Translated: CVSRRQATNEKLFF.